The rows below give T cell receptor beta chains drawn from one sample of a study of blood T cell repertoires in COVID-19. TCRdb's table, derived via immunoSEQ multiplex PCR, lists solely in-frame clones and lacks some. The sample has fewer than 300,000 clones, 86% seen once. Specimen: peripheral blood. These receptors all come from a woman in her twenties or thirties with COVID-19, enrolled during active disease. Each CDR3 is given with its conserved first and last residue. Each record gives: J gene, V gene, D gene, clone size, CDR3 DNA, CDR3 protein. A D gene is named only where the DNA matches it firmly. Some rows mark clone size as missing; the rest say once, few, many or name a class of expanded clone.

j_call: TRBJ2-2; v_call: TRBV5-4; d_call: TRBD1; clone_size: .; cdr3_nt: TGTGCCTTCCCACAGGGGGGCGGGGAGCTGTTTTTT; cdr3_aa: CAFPQGGGELFF
j_call: TRBJ1-1; v_call: TRBV6-5; d_call: TRBD1; clone_size: .; cdr3_nt: TGTGCCAGCAGTACGGGGTATGGGACAGGTGAAGCTTTCTTT; cdr3_aa: CASSTGYGTGEAFF
j_call: TRBJ2-7; v_call: TRBV29-1; d_call: .; clone_size: .; cdr3_nt: TGCAGCGTTGAACGAGGCTCCTACGAGCAGTACTTC; cdr3_aa: CSVERGSYEQYF
j_call: TRBJ1-2; v_call: TRBV6-6; d_call: TRBD1; clone_size: once; cdr3_nt: TGTGCCAGCAGTTACGGACAGGGGGGCGATGGCTACACCTTC; cdr3_aa: CASSYGQGGDGYTF
j_call: TRBJ1-1; v_call: TRBV5-1; d_call: .; clone_size: .; cdr3_nt: TGCGCCAGCAGCTACGGACAGCTCACTGAAGCTTTCTTT; cdr3_aa: CASSYGQLTEAFF
j_call: TRBJ2-7; v_call: TRBV10-2; d_call: .; clone_size: .; cdr3_nt: TGCGCCAGCAGGAGCTCCGCACTTTCCTACGAGCAGTACTTC; cdr3_aa: CASRSSALSYEQYF
j_call: TRBJ1-5; v_call: TRBV19; d_call: TRBD1; clone_size: .; cdr3_nt: TGTGCCAGTAGTATCCAACAGGGGAATCAGCCCCAGCATTTT; cdr3_aa: CASSIQQGNQPQHF
j_call: TRBJ1-4; v_call: TRBV9; d_call: TRBD1; clone_size: once; cdr3_nt: TGTGCCAGCAGCGTAGCCCAGGGGGACGAAAAACTGTTTTTT; cdr3_aa: CASSVAQGDEKLFF
j_call: TRBJ1-2; v_call: TRBV24-1; d_call: .; clone_size: .; cdr3_nt: TGTGCCACCAGTGCCGGAGATGGCTACACCTTC; cdr3_aa: CATSAGDGYTF
j_call: TRBJ2-1; v_call: TRBV14; d_call: TRBD1; clone_size: .; cdr3_nt: TGTGCCAGCAGCCATTGGGACAGGGGGTCCGATGAGCAGTTCTTC; cdr3_aa: CASSHWDRGSDEQFF
j_call: TRBJ1-1; v_call: TRBV7-8; d_call: .; clone_size: .; cdr3_nt: TGTGCCAGCAGCTCAATGAGGGGAGGAATAGGGGACACTGAAGCTTTCTTT; cdr3_aa: CASSSMRGGIGDTEAFF
j_call: TRBJ2-2; v_call: TRBV11-2; d_call: .; clone_size: .; cdr3_nt: TGTGCCAGCAGCTCAAACCGGGTCCTAAGGAACACCGGGGAGCTGTTTTTT; cdr3_aa: CASSSNRVLRNTGELFF
j_call: TRBJ2-7; v_call: TRBV9; d_call: .; clone_size: .; cdr3_nt: TGTGCCAGCAGCGTAGGCGGTTCTGACTACGAGCAGTACTTC; cdr3_aa: CASSVGGSDYEQYF
j_call: TRBJ1-5; v_call: TRBV10-2; d_call: TRBD1; clone_size: .; cdr3_nt: TGCGCCAGCAGTCCCGGGACAGGTGGCTCTCAGCCCCAGCATTTT; cdr3_aa: CASSPGTGGSQPQHF
j_call: TRBJ2-7; v_call: TRBV27; d_call: .; clone_size: .; cdr3_nt: TGTGCCAGCAGTTCATACGGGACAAACTCCTACGAGCAGTACTTC; cdr3_aa: CASSSYGTNSYEQYF
j_call: TRBJ1-2; v_call: TRBV12-3/TRBV12-4; d_call: .; clone_size: .; cdr3_nt: TGTGCCAGCAGCCCGGACGGGGGTCGGGGCTACACCTTC; cdr3_aa: CASSPDGGRGYTF
j_call: TRBJ1-1; v_call: TRBV5-6; d_call: .; clone_size: .; cdr3_nt: TGTGCCAGCAGCTTGAATCGGGGGGATGAAGCTTTCTTT; cdr3_aa: CASSLNRGDEAFF
j_call: TRBJ2-5; v_call: TRBV9; d_call: TRBD2; clone_size: .; cdr3_nt: TGTGCCAGCAGCGTCTCTGGCGGGGGGGCGCAAGAGACCCAGTACTTC; cdr3_aa: CASSVSGGGAQETQYF
j_call: TRBJ2-7; v_call: TRBV6-2/TRBV6-3; d_call: TRBD1; clone_size: .; cdr3_nt: TGTGCCAGCAGTTCTACAGGGGGGTTCCCTCAGTACTTC; cdr3_aa: CASSSTGGFPQYF
j_call: TRBJ2-5; v_call: TRBV9; d_call: .; clone_size: .; cdr3_nt: TGTGCCAGCAGCGTAGTTCCGGGGGAGGAGACCCAGTACTTC; cdr3_aa: CASSVVPGEETQYF
j_call: TRBJ2-1; v_call: TRBV2; d_call: .; clone_size: .; cdr3_nt: TGTGCCAGCAGTGAAGCACCGGGATTTACATCCTACAATGAGCAGTTCTTC; cdr3_aa: CASSEAPGFTSYNEQFF
j_call: TRBJ1-6; v_call: TRBV2; d_call: .; clone_size: .; cdr3_nt: TGTGCCAGCCGAACAGGTTTAACCCTCCACTTT; cdr3_aa: CASRTGLTLHF
j_call: TRBJ2-1; v_call: TRBV6-5; d_call: .; clone_size: .; cdr3_nt: TGTGCCAGCAGTCCTGACAGGAGCCGCTACAATGAGCAGTTCTTC; cdr3_aa: CASSPDRSRYNEQFF
j_call: TRBJ1-5; v_call: TRBV4-2; d_call: .; clone_size: once; cdr3_nt: TGTGCCAGCAGCCAAGGACATGGCAATCAGCCCCAGCATTTT; cdr3_aa: CASSQGHGNQPQHF
j_call: TRBJ1-6; v_call: TRBV27; d_call: TRBD1; clone_size: few; cdr3_nt: TGTGCCAGCAGCCCATGGGGACAGGGGTCACCCCTCCACTTT; cdr3_aa: CASSPWGQGSPLHF
j_call: TRBJ2-5; v_call: TRBV5-4; d_call: .; clone_size: .; cdr3_nt: TGTGCCAGCAGCTTGTTATCTGCCTATAGAGAGACCCAGTACTTC; cdr3_aa: CASSLLSAYRETQYF
j_call: TRBJ2-3; v_call: TRBV7-9; d_call: .; clone_size: .; cdr3_nt: TGTGCCAGCAGCTTAGCCGTGCGGGCTACGCAGTATTTT; cdr3_aa: CASSLAVRATQYF
j_call: TRBJ1-2; v_call: TRBV6-1; d_call: TRBD1; clone_size: .; cdr3_nt: TGTGCCAGCAGTGGAACGCCGGGACAGGGGGCGTTGGGCTACACCTTC; cdr3_aa: CASSGTPGQGALGYTF
j_call: TRBJ2-5; v_call: TRBV11-2; d_call: .; clone_size: .; cdr3_nt: TGTGCCAGCAGCTTAGTTAGTGAGACCCAGTACTTC; cdr3_aa: CASSLVSETQYF
j_call: TRBJ1-6; v_call: TRBV4-1; d_call: TRBD1; clone_size: once; cdr3_nt: TGCGCCAGCAGCTTGGACAGGGGCCTATATAATTCACCCCTCCACTTT; cdr3_aa: CASSLDRGLYNSPLHF
j_call: TRBJ1-1; v_call: TRBV7-9; d_call: TRBD1; clone_size: once; cdr3_nt: TGTGCCAGCAGCGAGGGACAGGGCCTGAACACTGAAGCTTTCTTT; cdr3_aa: CASSEGQGLNTEAFF
j_call: TRBJ2-1; v_call: TRBV5-1; d_call: TRBD2; clone_size: .; cdr3_nt: TGCGCCAGCAGCTTAACACTAGCGGGGGGCCCCAATGAGCAGTTCTTC; cdr3_aa: CASSLTLAGGPNEQFF
j_call: TRBJ2-7; v_call: TRBV19; d_call: TRBD2; clone_size: .; cdr3_nt: TGTGCCAGTAGTCCGCCCGGCGGGGGACCGTACTTC; cdr3_aa: CASSPPGGGPYF
j_call: TRBJ2-7; v_call: TRBV20-1; d_call: TRBD2; clone_size: .; cdr3_nt: TGCAGTGCTAGTTCAAGTTCCGGGACTAGCGGGGGGATCTCCTACGAGCAGTACTTC; cdr3_aa: CSASSSSGTSGGISYEQYF
j_call: TRBJ2-7; v_call: TRBV14; d_call: .; clone_size: once; cdr3_nt: TGTGCCAGCCCTGGGGGAGGCGAGCAGTACTTC; cdr3_aa: CASPGGGEQYF
j_call: TRBJ2-5; v_call: TRBV9; d_call: .; clone_size: .; cdr3_nt: TGTGCCAGCAGCGTAGGCGGGAAAGAGACCCAGTACTTC; cdr3_aa: CASSVGGKETQYF
j_call: TRBJ1-5; v_call: TRBV27; d_call: TRBD1; clone_size: .; cdr3_nt: TGTGCCAGCAGTTTAGACAGGGGCAATCAGCCCCAGCATTTT; cdr3_aa: CASSLDRGNQPQHF
j_call: TRBJ1-3; v_call: TRBV18; d_call: TRBD1; clone_size: .; cdr3_nt: TGTGCCAGCACTCCGGACAGGCTGCCGGGCGGAAACACCATATATTTT; cdr3_aa: CASTPDRLPGGNTIYF
j_call: TRBJ1-4; v_call: TRBV21-1; d_call: .; clone_size: .; cdr3_nt: TGTGCCAGCAGCACCCCCAGACAGCCAACTAATGAAAAACTGTTTTTT; cdr3_aa: CASSTPRQPTNEKLFF
j_call: TRBJ2-7; v_call: TRBV24-1; d_call: .; clone_size: .; cdr3_nt: TGTGCCACCAGTGACCTGTCCCGGAGGCAGTACTTC; cdr3_aa: CATSDLSRRQYF
j_call: TRBJ1-1; v_call: TRBV9; d_call: .; clone_size: .; cdr3_nt: TGTGCCAGCAGCCCCCAGTTGACTGAAGCTTTCTTT; cdr3_aa: CASSPQLTEAFF